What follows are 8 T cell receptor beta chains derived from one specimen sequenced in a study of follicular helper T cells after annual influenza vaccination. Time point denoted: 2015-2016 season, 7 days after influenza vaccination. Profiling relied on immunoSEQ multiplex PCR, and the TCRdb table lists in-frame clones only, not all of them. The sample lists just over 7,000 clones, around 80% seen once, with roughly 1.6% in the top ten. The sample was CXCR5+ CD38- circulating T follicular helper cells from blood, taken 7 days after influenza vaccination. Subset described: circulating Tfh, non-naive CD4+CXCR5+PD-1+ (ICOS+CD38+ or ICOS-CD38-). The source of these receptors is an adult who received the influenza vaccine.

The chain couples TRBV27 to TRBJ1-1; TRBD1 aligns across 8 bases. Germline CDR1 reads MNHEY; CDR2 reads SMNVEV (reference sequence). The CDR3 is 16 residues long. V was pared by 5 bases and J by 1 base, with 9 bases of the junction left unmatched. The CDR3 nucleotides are TGTGCCAGCAGTAAAAGCCGGGACAGGCAGAACACTGAAGCTTTCTTT. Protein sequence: CASSKSRDRQNTEAFF.

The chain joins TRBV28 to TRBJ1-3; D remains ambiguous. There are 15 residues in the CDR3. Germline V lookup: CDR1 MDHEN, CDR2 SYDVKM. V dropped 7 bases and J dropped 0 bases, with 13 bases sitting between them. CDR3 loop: CASNPGFSSGNTIYF. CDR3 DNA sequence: TGTGCCAGCAACCCTGGGTTCTCCTCTGGAAACACCATATATTTT.

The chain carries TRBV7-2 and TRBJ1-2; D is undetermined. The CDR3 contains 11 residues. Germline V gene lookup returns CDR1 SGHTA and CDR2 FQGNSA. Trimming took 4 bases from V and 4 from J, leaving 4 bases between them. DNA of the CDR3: TGTGCCAGCAGCTGGGCCTATGGCTACACCTTC. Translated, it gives CASSWAYGYTF.

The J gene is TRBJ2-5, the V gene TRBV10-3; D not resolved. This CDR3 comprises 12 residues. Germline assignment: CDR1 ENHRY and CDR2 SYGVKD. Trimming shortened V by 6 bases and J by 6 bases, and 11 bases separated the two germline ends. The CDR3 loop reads CAISRDAQTQYF. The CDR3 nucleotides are TGTGCCATCAGCCGCGACGCACAGACCCAGTACTTC.

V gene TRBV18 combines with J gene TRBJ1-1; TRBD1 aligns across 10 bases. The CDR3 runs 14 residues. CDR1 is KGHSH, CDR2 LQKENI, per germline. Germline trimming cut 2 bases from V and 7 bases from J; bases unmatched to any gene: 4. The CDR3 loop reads CASSPTTGGVEAFF. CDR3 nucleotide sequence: TGTGCCAGCTCACCAACGACAGGGGGCGTTGAAGCTTTCTTT.

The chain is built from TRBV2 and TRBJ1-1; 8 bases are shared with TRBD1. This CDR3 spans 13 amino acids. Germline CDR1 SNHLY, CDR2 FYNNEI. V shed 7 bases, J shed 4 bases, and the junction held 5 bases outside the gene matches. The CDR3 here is CASTKQGVTEAFF. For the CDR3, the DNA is TGTGCCAGCACCAAACAGGGGGTCACTGAAGCTTTCTTT.

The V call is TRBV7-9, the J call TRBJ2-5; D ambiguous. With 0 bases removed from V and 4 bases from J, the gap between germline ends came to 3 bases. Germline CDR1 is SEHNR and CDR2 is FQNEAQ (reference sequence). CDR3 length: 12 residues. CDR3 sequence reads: CASSLARETQYF. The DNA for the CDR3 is TGTGCCAGCAGCTTAGCGAGAGAGACCCAGTACTTC.

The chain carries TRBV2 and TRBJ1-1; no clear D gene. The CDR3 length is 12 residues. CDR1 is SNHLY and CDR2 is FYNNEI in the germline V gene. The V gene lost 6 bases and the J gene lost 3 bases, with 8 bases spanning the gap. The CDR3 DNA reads TGTGCCAGCAGATACATGGACACTGAAGCTTTCTTT. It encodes CASRYMDTEAFF.